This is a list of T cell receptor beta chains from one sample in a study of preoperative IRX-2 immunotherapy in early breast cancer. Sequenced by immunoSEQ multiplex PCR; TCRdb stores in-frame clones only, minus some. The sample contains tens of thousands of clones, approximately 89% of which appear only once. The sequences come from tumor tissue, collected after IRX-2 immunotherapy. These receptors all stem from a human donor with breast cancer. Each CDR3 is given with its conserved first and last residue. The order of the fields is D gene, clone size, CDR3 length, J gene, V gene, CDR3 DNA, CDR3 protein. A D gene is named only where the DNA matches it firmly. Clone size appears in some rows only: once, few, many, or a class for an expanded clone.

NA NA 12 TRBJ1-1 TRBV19 TGTGCCAGTAGCGACGAACTCACTGAAGCTTTCTTT CASSDELTEAFF
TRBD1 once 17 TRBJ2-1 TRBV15 TGTGCCAGCAGCTTTTTTTCCGGGACAGGGAACGGAAATGAGCAGTTCTTC CASSFFSGTGNGNEQFF
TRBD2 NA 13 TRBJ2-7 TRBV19 TGTGCCAGTAGTATCACGGGGGGCTACGAGCAGTACTTC CASSITGGYEQYF
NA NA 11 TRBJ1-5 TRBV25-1 TGTGCCACCCATAGCAATCAGCCCCAGCATTTT CATHSNQPQHF
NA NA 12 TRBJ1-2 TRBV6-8 TGTGCCAGCAGTTTTTTCGGGCAAGGCTACACCTTC CASSFFGQGYTF
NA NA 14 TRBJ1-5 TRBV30 TGTGCCTGGAGTGTAACAACAACAAATCAGCCCCAGCATTTT CAWSVTTTNQPQHF
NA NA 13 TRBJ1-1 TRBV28 TGTGCCAGCGCCCGGACGGGAAACACTGAAGCTTTCTTT CASARTGNTEAFF
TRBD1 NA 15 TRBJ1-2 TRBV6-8 TGTGCCAGCACCGGACAGGGCCCCTGGGACTATGGCTACACCTTC CASTGQGPWDYGYTF
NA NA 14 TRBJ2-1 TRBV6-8 TGTGCCAGCAGCCGACCGACAGAGGGAGATGAGCAGTTCTTC CASSRPTEGDEQFF
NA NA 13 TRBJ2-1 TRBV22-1 TGTGCCAGCTCCCGGGAAACAGGTCTTGAGCAGTTCTTC CASSRETGLEQFF
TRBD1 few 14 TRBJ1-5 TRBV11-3 TGTGCCAGCAGCTCGGGACAGGGGTTTCAGCCCCAGCATTTT CASSSGQGFQPQHF
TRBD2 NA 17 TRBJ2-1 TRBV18 TGTGCCAGCTCACCAAGACTCGGGACTAGTAGAACCCATGAGCAGTTCTTC CASSPRLGTSRTHEQFF
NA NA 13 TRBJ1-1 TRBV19 TGTGCCAGTAGGTGGACGGGGAACACTGAAGCTTTCTTT CASRWTGNTEAFF
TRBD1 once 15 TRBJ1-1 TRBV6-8 TGTGCCATCAGGCCCAGACAGGGGGGAAACACTGAAGCTTTCTTT CAIRPRQGGNTEAFF
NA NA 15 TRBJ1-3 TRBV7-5 TGTGCCAGCAGCGCCTACAGGGATGCTGGAAACACCATATATTTT CASSAYRDAGNTIYF
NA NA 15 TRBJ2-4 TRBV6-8 TGTGCCAGCAGTTTTTCAGGGTTCGCCAAAAACATTCAGTACTTC CASSFSGFAKNIQYF
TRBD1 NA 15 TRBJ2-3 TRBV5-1 TGCGCCAGCAAGACGACAGGGGGCTATCTAGATACGCAGTATTTT CASKTTGGYLDTQYF
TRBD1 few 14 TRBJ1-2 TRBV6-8 TGTGCCAGCAGCCGAGACAGGGCTGGGAGAGGCTACACCTTC CASSRDRAGRGYTF
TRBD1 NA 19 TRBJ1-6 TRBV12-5 TGTGCTAGTGGTTTTAGATCCGTTCTATGGGACAGTCGAAGTTCACCCCTCCACTTT CASGFRSVLWDSRSSPLHF
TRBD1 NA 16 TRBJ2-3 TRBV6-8 TGTGCCAGCAGTACCTCGGACAGGGGGACCCCAGATACGCAGTATTTT CASSTSDRGTPDTQYF
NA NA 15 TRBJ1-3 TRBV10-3 TGTGCCATCAGTGAGCCGGGGAGTCCTGGAAACACCATATATTTT CAISEPGSPGNTIYF
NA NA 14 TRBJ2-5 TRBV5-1 TGCGCCAGCAGCCCCCCCGGCAAAGCGGAGACCCAGTACTTC CASSPPGKAETQYF
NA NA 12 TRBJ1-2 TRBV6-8 TGTGCCATCAGTCCAGGGTCCCATGGCTACACCTTC CAISPGSHGYTF
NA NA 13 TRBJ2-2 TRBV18 TGTGCCAGCTCACCGTCGCGACTAGGGGAGCTGTTTTTT CASSPSRLGELFF
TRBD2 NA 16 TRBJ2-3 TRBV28 TGTGCCAGCAGCCTCGGACTAGCGGGGGTCACAGATACGCAGTATTTT CASSLGLAGVTDTQYF
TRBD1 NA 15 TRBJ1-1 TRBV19 TGTGCCAGTAGTCTATCCTCGGGACAGGGGACTGAAGCTTTCTTT CASSLSSGQGTEAFF
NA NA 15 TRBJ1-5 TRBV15 TGTGCCACCAGCAGTGTTCAGGGGACCAATCAGCCCCAGCATTTT CATSSVQGTNQPQHF
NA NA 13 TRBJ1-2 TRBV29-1 TGCAGCGTTGAAGCCCAGGGGCGGGATGGCTACACCTTC CSVEAQGRDGYTF
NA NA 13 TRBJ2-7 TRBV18 TGTGCCAGCTCACCCGCCCCCGGCTACGAGCAGTACTTC CASSPAPGYEQYF
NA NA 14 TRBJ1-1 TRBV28 TGTGCCAGCAGCCAAACCACCCAAGACACTGAAGCTTTCTTT CASSQTTQDTEAFF
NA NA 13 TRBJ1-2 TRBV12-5 TGTGCTAGTGGTTGGGGGGCGTTCTATGGCTACACCTTC CASGWGAFYGYTF
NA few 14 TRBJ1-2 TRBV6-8 TGTGCCAGCAGTCCGGGAGGGATCGTCTCTGGCTACACCTTC CASSPGGIVSGYTF
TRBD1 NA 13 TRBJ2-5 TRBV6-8 TGTGCCAGCAGTTGGGACAGGGTAGAGACCCAGTACTTC CASSWDRVETQYF
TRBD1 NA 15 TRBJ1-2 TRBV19 TGTGCCAGTAGTTTATCGACAGGGGCCAGCTATGGCTACACCTTC CASSLSTGASYGYTF
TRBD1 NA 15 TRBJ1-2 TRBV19 TGTGCCAGTAGTACAGGGGGCAGGGGCAACTATGGCTACACCTTC CASSTGGRGNYGYTF
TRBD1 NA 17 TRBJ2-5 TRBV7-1 TGTGCCAGCAGCCCTACAAGACAGGGGGCATTAGGAGAGACCCAGTACTTC CASSPTRQGALGETQYF
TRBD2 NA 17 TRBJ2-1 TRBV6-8 TGTGCCAGCAGTTACTTTCGCGGGGGGAGCTCCTACAATGAGCAGTTCTTC CASSYFRGGSSYNEQFF
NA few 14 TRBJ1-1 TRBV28 TGTGCCAGCAGTCGCTCGGGGGGGAACACTGAAGCTTTCTTT CASSRSGGNTEAFF
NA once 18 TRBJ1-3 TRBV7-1 TGTGCCAGCAGCTTGATCTCGGGGCCGAGTTACTCTGGAAACACCATATATTTT CASSLISGPSYSGNTIYF
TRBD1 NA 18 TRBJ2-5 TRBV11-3 TGTGCCAGCAGCTTAGTTTGGGGAGGGGGACAGGGACAAGAGACCCAGTACTTC CASSLVWGGGQGQETQYF
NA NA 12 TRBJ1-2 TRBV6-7 TGTGCCAGCATGGGCTCACGAACTGGCTACACCTTC CASMGSRTGYTF
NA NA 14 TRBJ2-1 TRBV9 TGTGCCAGCAGCGTAGGGGGCGCAAACAATGAGCAGTTCTTC CASSVGGANNEQFF
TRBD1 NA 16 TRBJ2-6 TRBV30 TGTGCCTGGAGTGCCAAACAGGGGGCTGGGGCCAACGTCCTGACTTTC CAWSAKQGAGANVLTF
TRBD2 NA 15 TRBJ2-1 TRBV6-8 TGTGCCAGCAGTGAGAGGACTAGTTTTGGCAATGAGCAGTTCTTC CASSERTSFGNEQFF
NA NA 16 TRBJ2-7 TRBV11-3 TGTGCCAGCAGCCGCTTCGTCGGGAGCCGTGGCTACGAGCAGTACTTC CASSRFVGSRGYEQYF
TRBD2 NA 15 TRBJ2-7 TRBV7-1 TGTGCCAGCAGCTTAATTGGCGGGAGGGCCGTGGAGCAGTACTTC CASSLIGGRAVEQYF
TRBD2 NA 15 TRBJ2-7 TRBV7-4 TGTGCCAGCAGCTCGTGGACTAGCGGGGACTACGAGCAGTACTTC CASSSWTSGDYEQYF
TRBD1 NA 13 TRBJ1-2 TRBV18 TGTGCCAGCTCACCCAACAGGGGCGATGGCTACACCTTC CASSPNRGDGYTF
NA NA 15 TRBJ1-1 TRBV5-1 TGCGCCAGCAGCTTCAACCCGACAGGGAACACTGAAGCTTTCTTT CASSFNPTGNTEAFF
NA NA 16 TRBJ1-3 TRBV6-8 TGTGCCAGCACCCAACTCGGACTTAACTCTGGAAACACCATATATTTT CASTQLGLNSGNTIYF
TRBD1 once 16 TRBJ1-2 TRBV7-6 TGTGCCAGCAGCGGCCCGGGACAGTCGAACCTCTATGGCTACACCTTC CASSGPGQSNLYGYTF
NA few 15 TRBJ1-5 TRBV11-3 TGTGCCAGCAGCTACTTAGGGCACCCTAATCAGCCCCAGCATTTT CASSYLGHPNQPQHF
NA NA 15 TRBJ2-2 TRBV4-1 TGCGCCAGCAGCCAAGACTTCATGACAAACGGGGAGCTGTTTTTT CASSQDFMTNGELFF
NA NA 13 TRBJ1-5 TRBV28 TGTGCCAGCAGTTTACAGGGCAATCAGCCCCAGCATTTT CASSLQGNQPQHF
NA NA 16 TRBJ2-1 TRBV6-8 TGTGCCAGCAGCCTCGAAGGAGCGGGCTCCTACAATGAGCAGTTCTTC CASSLEGAGSYNEQFF